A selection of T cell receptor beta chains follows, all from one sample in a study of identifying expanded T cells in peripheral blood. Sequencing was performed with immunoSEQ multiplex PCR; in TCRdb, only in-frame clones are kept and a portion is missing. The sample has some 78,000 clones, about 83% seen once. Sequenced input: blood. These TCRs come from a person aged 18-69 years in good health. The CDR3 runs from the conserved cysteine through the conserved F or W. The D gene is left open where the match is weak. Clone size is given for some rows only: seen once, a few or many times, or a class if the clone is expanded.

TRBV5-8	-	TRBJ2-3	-	TGTGCCAGCAGCTTGGTTCGGCAGCCCCCAGATACGCAGTATTTT	CASSLVRQPPDTQYF
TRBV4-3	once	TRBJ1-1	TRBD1	TGCGCCAGCAGCCAAGGAGGGGGCATCAGGGCCACTGAAGCTTTCTTT	CASSQGGGIRATEAFF
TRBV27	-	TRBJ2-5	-	TGTGCCAGCAATCCGAGCTACCAGGGTGGAGAGACCCAGTACTTC	CASNPSYQGGETQYF
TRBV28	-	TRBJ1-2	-	TGTGCCAGCAGTTTACAACACCTCTATGGCTACACCTTC	CASSLQHLYGYTF
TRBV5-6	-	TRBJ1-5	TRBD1	TGTGCCAGCAGCTTAGGGTCGACCCCCGCAGGGGGCAGCAATCAGCCCCAGCATTTT	CASSLGSTPAGGSNQPQHF
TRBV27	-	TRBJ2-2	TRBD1	TGTGCCAGCAGGGACGCCGGGACAGGGGATACCGGGGAGCTGTTTTTT	CASRDAGTGDTGELFF
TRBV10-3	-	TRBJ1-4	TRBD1	TGTGCCACCCGGGACAGGGAGGAAAAACTGTTTTTT	CATRDREEKLFF
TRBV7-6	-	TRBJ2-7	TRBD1	TGTGCCAGCAGCCCGGACAGGAGAGGAATCGAGCAGTACTTC	CASSPDRRGIEQYF
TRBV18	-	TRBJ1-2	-	TGTGCCAGCTCACCAACTGACGGAGGTAACTATGGCTACACCTTC	CASSPTDGGNYGYTF
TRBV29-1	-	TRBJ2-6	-	TGCAGCGTTGTTGGTTCGGGGAGCTCTGGGGCCAACGTCCTGACTTTC	CSVVGSGSSGANVLTF
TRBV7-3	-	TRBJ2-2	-	TGTGCCAGCAGCTTATCCCAAAGCACCGGGGAGCTGTTTTTT	CASSLSQSTGELFF
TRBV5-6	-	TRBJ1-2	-	TGTGCCAGCAGCTTGGCCGGAAAGGAAGGCTATGGCTACACCTTC	CASSLAGKEGYGYTF
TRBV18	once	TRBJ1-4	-	TGTGCCAGCTCGCCCGTCGAGGGCCGCGAAAAACTGTTTTTT	CASSPVEGREKLFF
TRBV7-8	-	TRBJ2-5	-	TGTGCCAGCAGCCAGGCGTGGTCCGAGGAGACCCAGTACTTC	CASSQAWSEETQYF
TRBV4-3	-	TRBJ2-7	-	TGCGCCAGCAGCCTTACCGCCGTGAGACAGGACTACGAGCAGTACTTC	CASSLTAVRQDYEQYF
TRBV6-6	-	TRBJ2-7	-	TGTGCCAGCAGTTACCTGGGGTTGGGCTCCTACGAGCAGTACTTC	CASSYLGLGSYEQYF
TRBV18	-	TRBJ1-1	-	TGTGCCAGCTCACTGACAGAGAACACTGAAGCTTTCTTT	CASSLTENTEAFF
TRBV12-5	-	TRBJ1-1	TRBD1	TGTGCTAGTGGTTCCGGGACAGTCACTGAAGCTTTCTTT	CASGSGTVTEAFF
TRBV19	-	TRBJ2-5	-	TGTGCCAGTGGACCACCAGGGGTGGAGACCCAGTACTTC	CASGPPGVETQYF
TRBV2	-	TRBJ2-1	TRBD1	TGTGCCAGCATGGGACAGGAAGGTGTCAATGAGCAGTTCTTC	CASMGQEGVNEQFF
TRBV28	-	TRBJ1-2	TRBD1	TGTGCCAGCAGTTTAAGGCTTACAGGGGGCGCTGGCTACACCTTC	CASSLRLTGGAGYTF
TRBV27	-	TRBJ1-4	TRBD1	TGTGCCAGCAGTCCGCATGGGACAGGAAATTCCGAAAAACTGTTTTTT	CASSPHGTGNSEKLFF
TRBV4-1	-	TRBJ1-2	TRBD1	TGCGCCAGCAGCGCGACAGGGAACTATGGCTACACCTTC	CASSATGNYGYTF
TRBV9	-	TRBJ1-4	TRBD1	TGTGCCAGCAGCACGAGGACAGGGGAAAAACTGTTTTTT	CASSTRTGEKLFF
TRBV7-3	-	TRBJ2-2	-	TGTGCCAGCAGGTTGAACACCGGGGAGCTGTTTTTT	CASRLNTGELFF
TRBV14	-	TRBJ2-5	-	TGTGCCAGCAGCCTCGAGGACAGTCTGGAGACCCAGTACTTC	CASSLEDSLETQYF
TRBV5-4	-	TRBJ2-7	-	TGTGCCAGCACCCAAAAACCTACGGGAGAGCAGTACTTC	CASTQKPTGEQYF
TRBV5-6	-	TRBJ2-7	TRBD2	TGTGCCAGCAGCTCACTTGGGACTAGCGGGAGTGTCCACGAGCAGTACTTC	CASSSLGTSGSVHEQYF
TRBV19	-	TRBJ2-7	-	TGTGCCAGCTCGGGACTCCAACACCACGAGCAGTACTTC	CASSGLQHHEQYF
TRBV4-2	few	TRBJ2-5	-	TGTGCCAGCAGCCAAGATCGGGCAGGGGAGGAGACCCAGTACTTC	CASSQDRAGEETQYF
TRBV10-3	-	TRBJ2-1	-	TGTGCCATCAGTGAGTCCCGGGAGCCCCCATACAATGAGCAGTTCTTC	CAISESREPPYNEQFF
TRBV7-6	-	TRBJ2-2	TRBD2	TGTGCCAGCAGCGATCGGACTAGTTCGAACACCGGGGAGCTGTTTTTT	CASSDRTSSNTGELFF
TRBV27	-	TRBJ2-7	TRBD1	TGTGCCAGCAGTTCCGGGACAGGGATCCACGAGCAGTACTTC	CASSSGTGIHEQYF
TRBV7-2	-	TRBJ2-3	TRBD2	TGTGCCAGCAGCCACGGGACTAGCGACACAGATACGCAGTATTTT	CASSHGTSDTDTQYF
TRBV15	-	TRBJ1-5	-	TGTGCCACCAGCAGAGCTATCGATGATCAGCCCCAGCATTTT	CATSRAIDDQPQHF
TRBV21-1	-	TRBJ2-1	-	TGTGCCAGCAGTGCACTAGCGGGAGGGTATGAGCAGTTCTTC	CASSALAGGYEQFF
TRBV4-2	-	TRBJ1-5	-	TGTGCCAGCAGCCAAGATTTGGGCAATCAGCCCCAGCATTTT	CASSQDLGNQPQHF
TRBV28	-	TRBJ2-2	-	TGTGCCAGCAGTTCCGGGAAGCGGGCGAGAACCGGGGAGCTGTTTTTT	CASSSGKRARTGELFF
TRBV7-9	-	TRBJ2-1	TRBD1	TGTGCCAGCAGCCGCTCGGGACAGGGGTCCAACAATGAGCAGTTCTTC	CASSRSGQGSNNEQFF
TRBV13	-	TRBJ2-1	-	TGTGCCAGCAGAGACTATCTCTACCGTGCCGACAATGAGCAGTTCTTC	CASRDYLYRADNEQFF
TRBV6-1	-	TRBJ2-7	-	TGTGCCAGCAGTGTTTCGGACGCGGACGAGCAGTACTTC	CASSVSDADEQYF
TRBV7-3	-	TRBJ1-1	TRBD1	TGTGCCAGCAGCTTACTACAGGGGACTGAAGCTTTCTTT	CASSLLQGTEAFF
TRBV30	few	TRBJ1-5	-	TGTGCCTGGAGTGACCTCTACAGCGGGCAGCCCCAGCATTTT	CAWSDLYSGQPQHF
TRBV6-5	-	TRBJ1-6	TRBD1	TGTGCCAGCAACCGGGACAGTAATTCACCCCTCCACTTT	CASNRDSNSPLHF
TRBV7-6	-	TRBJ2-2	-	TGTGCCAGCAGATCCCCAGGGGGGACCGGGGAGCTGTTTTTT	CASRSPGGTGELFF
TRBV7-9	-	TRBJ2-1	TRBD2	TGTGCCAGCAGCCCCCTAGCGGGAGTTTACAATGAGCAGTTCTTC	CASSPLAGVYNEQFF
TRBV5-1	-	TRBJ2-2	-	TGCGCCAGCACGGAGGGTGGTGCCACCGGGGAGCTGTTTTTT	CASTEGGATGELFF
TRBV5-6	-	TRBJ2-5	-	TGTGCCAGCACGATCCCTAACCAAGAGACCCAGTACTTC	CASTIPNQETQYF
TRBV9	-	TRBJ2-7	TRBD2	TGTGCCAGCAGCGTAGGACTAGCGGGAGACTACGAGCAGTACTTC	CASSVGLAGDYEQYF
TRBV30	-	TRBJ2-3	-	TGTGCCTGGAGTTGGACAGATACGCAGTATTTT	CAWSWTDTQYF
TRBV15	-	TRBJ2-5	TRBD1	TGTGCCACCAGCAGTTGGACAGGGGCCGGCGGTGCGACCCAGTACTTC	CATSSWTGAGGATQYF
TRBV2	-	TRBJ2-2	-	TGTGCCAGCAGCCGTACATCGATCTACACCGGGGAGCTGTTTTTT	CASSRTSIYTGELFF
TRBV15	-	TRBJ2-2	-	TGTGCCACCAGCAGAGGTCGCGGGAACACCGGGGAGCTGTTTTTT	CATSRGRGNTGELFF
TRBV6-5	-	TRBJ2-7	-	TGTGCCAGCAGTTTAGCGGAGGGGGGCTCCTACGAGCAGTACTTC	CASSLAEGGSYEQYF
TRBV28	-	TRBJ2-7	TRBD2	TGTGCCAGTGGGGGGGGTTTTAGTAGCGGGTCGTCCTACGAGCAGTACTTC	CASGGGFSSGSSYEQYF
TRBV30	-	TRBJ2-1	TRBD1	TGTGCCTGGGGACAGGGGGCAAATTTCAATGAGCAGTTCTTC	CAWGQGANFNEQFF
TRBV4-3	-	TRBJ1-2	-	TGCGCCAGCAGCTCTCAAGGAAACGGGGTTCGAGGCTACACCTTC	CASSSQGNGVRGYTF
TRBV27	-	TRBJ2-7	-	TGTGCCAGCAGCGCCGGGACGGTGTCCTACGAGCAGTACTTC	CASSAGTVSYEQYF
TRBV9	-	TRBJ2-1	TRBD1	TGTGCCAGCAGCGTAGAGGGACAGGGCTCCTACAATGAGCAGTTCTTC	CASSVEGQGSYNEQFF
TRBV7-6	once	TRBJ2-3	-	TGTGCCAGCAGCTTAGGGGACAAGGATACGCAGTATTTT	CASSLGDKDTQYF